This entry features one T cell receptor (beta chain) sequence. Its antigen is unidentified. The sample originates from a study of shared clonotypes between healthy human individuals. This CDR3 contains 15 residues. With 4 bases clipped from V and 6 bases from J, the junction kept 6 bases outside the gene matches. Germline CDR1 SGHDN, CDR2 FVKESK. Findings and caveats of the study: Larger estimated richness was generally seen in naive subsets than in memory subsets.

It was around 190 ng DNA, around 33,000 T cell genomes, that sorted-subset replicate PCRs used. Profiling relied on immunoSEQ multiplex PCR, and the TCRdb table lists in-frame clones only, not all of them. The sample has about 2.4 million clones, approximately 93% seen once; the top ten hold about 0.39%. The sequenced material came from naive CD4+ T cells from PBMCs. The subset here: CD45RA+ positively selected. The chain recombines TRBV14 with TRBJ2-1, with 10 nucleotides matching TRBD2. This clonotype originated in a man between 18 and 35 years old in good health. Some clones in this sample may be carry-over from other donors' samples. CDR3 bases: TGTGCCAGCAGCCTACTAGCGGGGACGCCCAATGAGCAGTTCTTC. Translation gives CASSLLAGTPNEQFF. Complete variable domain (other parts from reference TRBV14 and TRBJ2-1): EAGVTQFPSHSVIEKGQTVTLRCDPISGHDNLYWYRRVMGKEIKFLLHFVKESKQDESGMPNNRFLAERTGGTYSTLKVQPAELEDSGVYFCASSLLAGTPNEQFFGPGTRLTVL.